These 3 T cell receptor beta chains were sequenced from one sample in a study of T cells in Graves' hyperthyroidism and ophthalmopathy. RNA transcripts yielded amplified TCR beta CDR3 regions. The HTBI set primed first-round TCR CDR3 RT-PCR. TCRdb called the multiplex PCR reads again in MiXCR, with one record for every CDR3 protein. The sample lists over 700,000 distinct CDR3 sequences; approximately 36% were seen once. The sequenced material came from blood. All receptors come from a woman aged 40 to 50 with Graves' hyperthyroidism.

The CDR3 DNA is TGCGCCAGTGGCGAGGTAGCGGGGGGAGCTTTCTTT. Translation: CASGEVAGGAFF. This chain connects TRBV5-1 to TRBJ1-1; D possibly corresponds to TRBD1 (5 bases). Per germline, CDR1 SGHRS and CDR2 YFSETQ. V lost 8 bases and J lost 10, with 18 bases in between. CDR3 length equals 12 residues.

The chain has TRBV6-5 and TRBJ2-7, with 9 bases lining up with TRBD1. This CDR3 contains 18 residues. The ends lost 9 bases at V and 4 bases at J; junction bases unmatched: 22. Germline-derived CDR1 and CDR2 are MNHEY and SVGAGI. The CDR3 protein is CARHGTGTETNRLYEQYF. For the CDR3, the DNA is TGTGCCAGACACGGGACAGGGACAGAAACAAACCGTCTTTACGAGCAGTACTTC.

The sample holds a few counts of this clonotype. The chain uses TRBV10-3 and TRBJ2-1; TRBD1 matches 7 bases. Germline CDR1 is ENHRY and CDR2 is SYGVKD. The CDR3 is 11 residues long. V shed 8 bases and J 9 bases; nucleotides not matched to a gene: 4. CDR3 loop: CAIDRAGEQFF. CDR3 nucleotides: TGTGCCATCGACAGGGCGGGTGAGCAGTTCTTC.